These T cell receptor beta chains were read from a single sample in a study of technical replicates of blood from several donors. Produced via immunoSEQ multiplex PCR; TCRdb's table is partial and in-frame only. The sample records under 85,000 clones, more than 75% being singletons. The specimen sequenced was PBMCs. The receptors shown here come from a human donor in good health. Some clones in this sample may be carry-over from other donors' samples. Both conserved end residues are part of each CDR3. The D gene is left open where the match is weak. Part of the rows lack a size; the others show once, few, many or a class for expanded clones.

length: 12; size: once; V: TRBV4-1; J: TRBJ2-5; D: .; CDR3: CASSQDYGTQYF; DNA: TGCGCCAGCAGCCAAGATTACGGGACCCAGTACTTC
length: 11; size: few; V: TRBV20-1; J: TRBJ1-3; D: .; CDR3: CSASTGNTIYF; DNA: TGCAGTGCTAGTACTGGAAACACCATATATTTT
length: 17; size: once; V: TRBV2; J: TRBJ2-1; D: TRBD1; CDR3: CASSEARVGTGGYEQFF; DNA: TGTGCCAGCAGTGAAGCGCGGGTTGGGACAGGGGGTTATGAGCAGTTCTTC
length: 12; size: .; V: TRBV9; J: TRBJ1-1; D: .; CDR3: CASTPGGGRAFF; DNA: TGTGCCAGCACCCCCGGCGGGGGGCGAGCTTTCTTT
length: 12; size: once; V: TRBV7-6; J: TRBJ2-3; D: .; CDR3: CASSFPGDTQYF; DNA: TGTGCCAGCAGCTTCCCCGGGGATACGCAGTATTTT
length: 11; size: .; V: TRBV9; J: TRBJ2-3; D: .; CDR3: CASSSTNTQYF; DNA: TGTGCCAGCAGCTCGACAAATACGCAGTATTTT
length: 15; size: .; V: TRBV7-9; J: TRBJ2-1; D: TRBD2; CDR3: CASSPASGRYNEQFF; DNA: TGTGCCAGCAGCCCAGCTAGCGGGAGATACAATGAGCAGTTCTTC
length: 16; size: .; V: TRBV6-6; J: TRBJ1-2; D: TRBD1; CDR3: CASRSPPGTGDYGYTF; DNA: TGTGCCAGCAGATCTCCCCCCGGGACAGGGGACTATGGCTACACCTTC
length: 17; size: .; V: TRBV9; J: TRBJ1-3; D: .; CDR3: CASSVSSGQISGNTIYF; DNA: TGTGCCAGCAGCGTAAGCAGCGGACAGATCTCTGGAAACACCATATATTTT
length: 14; size: .; V: TRBV10-3; J: TRBJ1-2; D: .; CDR3: CAITSGTGRDGYTF; DNA: TGTGCCATCACCTCCGGGACTGGGAGGGATGGCTACACCTTC
length: 15; size: few; V: TRBV5-4; J: TRBJ2-6; D: .; CDR3: CASSPGGSGANVLTF; DNA: TGTGCCAGCAGCCCCGGAGGTTCTGGGGCCAACGTCCTGACTTTC
length: 13; size: few; V: TRBV18; J: TRBJ1-1; D: .; CDR3: CASSEQANTEAFF; DNA: TGTGCCAGCTCAGAACAGGCGAACACTGAAGCTTTCTTT
length: 15; size: .; V: TRBV5-6; J: TRBJ1-4; D: .; CDR3: CASSTLDRDSEKLFF; DNA: TGTGCCAGCAGCACGTTGGACAGAGACAGTGAAAAACTGTTTTTT
length: 13; size: .; V: TRBV11-3; J: TRBJ2-7; D: .; CDR3: CASSSNPGYEQYF; DNA: TGTGCCAGCAGCTCGAACCCAGGCTACGAGCAGTACTTC
length: 18; size: .; V: TRBV4-1; J: TRBJ1-4; D: .; CDR3: CASSPGVTYLATNEKLFF; DNA: TGCGCCAGCAGCCCGGGGGTGACGTACCTCGCGACTAATGAAAAACTGTTTTTT
length: 14; size: .; V: TRBV7-2; J: TRBJ2-1; D: TRBD1; CDR3: CASSRGQGTDEQFF; DNA: TGTGCCAGCAGCCGGGGACAGGGGACGGATGAGCAGTTCTTC